This T cell receptor (beta chain) is from a study of blood T cell repertoires in COVID-19. Overall study context: T cells, B-cell-depleted T cells, or PBMCs provided the cDNA or gDNA that served as material.

Details on this clone: A read error may account for a junction end that differs from germline.

The method was immunoSEQ multiplex PCR; TCRdb's version includes in-frame clones alone and lacks a portion of them. This sample has around 200,000 clones; 86% occur once, and the top ten carry 20%. CDR3 size: 12 residues. CDR1 is SGDLS and CDR2 is YYNGEE in the germline V gene. This sequence originates from a man aged 65 to 85 with active or convalescent COVID-19. Sequenced sample: peripheral blood. The chain carries TRBV9 and TRBJ2-7; a possible D gene is TRBD1 (6 bases). Written as DNA, the CDR3 is TGCTCAGCCGAACAGGGAAAAAGCGAGCAGTACTTC. Amino acid sequence: CSAEQGKSEQYF.